The 29 T cell receptor beta chains listed next were all sequenced from one sample in a study of blood T cell repertoires in COVID-19. TCRdb keeps only in-frame clones here, not all; method: immunoSEQ multiplex PCR. The sample records a few hundred thousand clones, about 87% being singletons. The sample was peripheral blood. These receptors all come from a human donor in a cohort sampled during active COVID-19.

The chain recombines TRBV6-6 with TRBJ2-5; a possible D gene is TRBD2 (6 bases). The germline V and J ends were trimmed by 3 bases and 5 bases, with 13 bases remaining between them. CDR1 MNHNY and CDR2 SVGAGI come from the germline V gene (reference sequence). The CDR3 totals 14 residues. CDR3 protein: CASSYSGRMETQYF. The DNA for the CDR3 is TGTGCCAGCAGTTATTCAGGGAGGATGGAGACCCAGTACTTC.

This chain links TRBV2 with TRBJ2-1; D is perhaps TRBD2 (7 bases). CDR1 SNHLY and CDR2 FYNNEI come from the germline V gene. The CDR3 extends over 15 amino acids. The ends were cut back, 4 bases at V and 7 bases at J, with 17 bases in the middle. CDR3 coding DNA: TGTGCCAGCAGTGGCAGGGGAGGGTTATGGAATGAGCAGTTCTTC. Encoded protein: CASSGRGGLWNEQFF.

This clone is a singleton in its sample. The chain has TRBV27 and TRBJ1-1; D is perhaps TRBD1 (6 bases). CDR3 size: 14 residues. Trimming left V 4 bases short and J 1 base short, with 10 bases between. Germline V gene lookup returns CDR1 MNHEY and CDR2 SMNVEV (reference sequence). CDR3 amino acids: CASSYRTENTEAFF. The CDR3 coding sequence is TGTGCCAGCAGTTACCGGACAGAGAACACTGAAGCTTTCTTT.

The rearrangement joins TRBV7-9 to TRBJ1-2; D is unresolved. V was trimmed by 5 bases and J by 8 bases, leaving 12 bases between them. Germline CDR1 and CDR2: SEHNR and FQNEAQ (reference sequence). This CDR3 spans 12 amino acids. The CDR3 reads CASSLDFSGYTF. Written as DNA, the CDR3 is TGTGCCAGCAGCCTGGACTTTTCGGGCTACACCTTC.

This chain links TRBV6-1 with TRBJ1-2; possible D gene TRBD1, 5 bases. CDR3 length equals 15 residues. Per germline, CDR1 MNHNS and CDR2 SASEGT. Trimming took 2 bases from V and 6 from J, leaving 16 bases between them. CDR3 nucleotides: TGTGCCAGCAGTGAACACTACCAGGGCTTTGATGGCTACACCTTC. This encodes CASSEHYQGFDGYTF.

The CDR3 bases are TGTGCCAGTCGTCAAACAGGTTCCTACACCTTC. Amino acid sequence: CASRQTGSYTF. The genes are TRBV19 and TRBJ1-2; a possible D gene is TRBD1 (5 bases). The germline V and J ends were trimmed by 8 bases and 10 bases, with 14 bases remaining between them. The CDR3 length is 11 residues. The germline V gene encodes CDR1 LNHDA and CDR2 SQIVND (reference sequence).

A single count supports this clone. This chain joins TRBV6-2 or TRBV6-3 and TRBJ2-3; 7 bases map to TRBD2. Germline lookup yields CDR1 MNHEY and CDR2 SVGEGT. The CDR3 extends over 16 amino acids. V shed 3 bases, J shed 1 base, and the junction held 7 bases outside the gene matches. The CDR3 here is CASSYKAGLGTDTQYF. The CDR3 region has the DNA TGTGCCAGCAGTTATAAAGCGGGACTTGGCACAGATACGCAGTATTTT.

This clone has more than one count but fewer than ten. V is TRBV2 and J is TRBJ1-1, with a weak D call TRBD1 (5 bases). This CDR3 comprises 16 residues. V lost 6 bases and J 1 base, leaving 18 bases between the germline ends. Germline values: CDR1 SNHLY, CDR2 FYNNEI. The CDR3 region is CASRHYTTARNTEAFF. DNA for the CDR3: TGTGCCAGCAGACACTATACGACAGCGAGGAACACTGAAGCTTTCTTT.

This clone appeared many times. The chain is built from TRBV6-1 and TRBJ2-1; D is unclear. The CDR3 totals 15 residues. Germline assignment: CDR1 MNHNS and CDR2 SASEGT. The ends were cut back, 0 bases at V and 9 bases at J, with 15 bases in the middle. The DNA for the CDR3 is TGTGCCAGCAGTGAAGCGTTCCGGAGTTTCGGTGAGCAGTTCTTC. Protein: CASSEAFRSFGEQFF.

The chain is built from TRBV12-3 or TRBV12-4 and TRBJ1-6; D unclear. The CDR3 sequence is 13 residues long. With 3 bases removed from V and 7 bases from J, the gap between germline ends came to 7 bases. This chain's CDR3 is CASSFSPNSPLHF. CDR3 DNA sequence: TGTGCCAGCAGTTTCTCTCCGAATTCACCCCTCCACTTT.

This clone was counted a single time. The gene calls are TRBV11-2 and TRBJ1-2, with unresolved D. The V end lost 0 bases, the J end lost 3 bases, and 11 bases lay between the germline ends. This CDR3 is 15 amino acids long. CDR1 and CDR2 from the germline V gene are SGHAT and FQNNGV. For the CDR3, the DNA is TGTGCCAGCAGCTTAGATGGCCAGGCGCACTATGGCTACACCTTC. Translation gives CASSLDGQAHYGYTF.

This chain uses TRBV10-3 with TRBJ2-3; TRBD2 aligns across 13 bases. The CDR3 has 14 amino acids. The V segment lost 6 bases and the J segment 7 bases; nucleotides outside the gene matches: 4. The germline CDR1 and CDR2 sequences are ENHRY and SYGVKD. CDR3 loop: CAISGLAGVNTQYF. DNA of the CDR3: TGTGCCATCAGCGGACTAGCGGGAGTAAATACGCAGTATTTT.

The chain recombines TRBV6-2 or TRBV6-3 with TRBJ1-1; 7 bases are shared with TRBD1. This CDR3 has 16 residues. The junction had 6 bases not matched to a gene; V was cut back by 2 bases and J by 0 bases. Germline lookup yields CDR1 MNHEY and CDR2 SVGEGT. CDR3 residues: CASSYGRGTVNTEAFF. In nucleotides, the CDR3 is TGTGCCAGCAGTTACGGTCGCGGGACAGTGAACACTGAAGCTTTCTTT.

In nucleotides, the CDR3 is TGTGCCAGCACCCCCTCGGTTAGGGGCTACAATGAGCAGTTCTTC. This sequence encodes CASTPSVRGYNEQFF. V usage is TRBV2 and J usage is TRBJ2-1; tentatively, D is TRBD1 (5 bases). The length of the CDR3 is 15 residues. Germline V gene data show CDR1 as SNHLY and CDR2 as FYNNEI. V was trimmed by 7 bases and J by 3 bases, leaving 16 bases between them. Looking up the rest from reference TRBV2 and TRBJ2-1 gives the full variable domain: EPEVTQTPSHQVTQMGQEVILRCVPISNHLYFYWYRQILGQKVEFLVSFYNNEISEKSEIFDDQFSVERPDGSNFTLKIRSTKLEDSAMYFCASTPSVRGYNEQFFGPGTRLTVL.

The chain carries TRBV11-2 and TRBJ2-7, with D maybe TRBD1 (5 bases). Trimming took 1 base from V and 12 from J, leaving 10 bases between them. CDR1 is SGHAT and CDR2 is FQNNGV in the germline V gene. This CDR3 spans 11 amino acids. The CDR3 sequence: CASSLGLQGYF. The CDR3, as DNA: TGTGCCAGCAGCTTAGGGTTGCAGGGGTACTTC. Complete variable domain (other parts from reference TRBV11-2 and TRBJ2-7): EAGVAQSPRYKIIEKRQSVAFWCNPISGHATLYWYQQILGQGPKLLIQFQNNGVVDDSQLPKDRFSAERLKGVDSTLKIQPAKLEDSAVYLCASSLGLQGYFGPGTRLTVT.

The chain couples TRBV29-1 to TRBJ1-2, with D perhaps matching TRBD1 (6 bases). V lost 4 bases and J lost 0, with 18 bases in between. This CDR3 comprises 16 residues. Germline V CDR1 and CDR2: SQVTM, ANQGSEA. The CDR3 bases are TGCAGCGTTGTCGAGGACAGTAAGTTAGCTAACTATGGCTACACCTTC. Amino acids: CSVVEDSKLANYGYTF.

The CDR3: CASSRELTGAGELFF. The CDR3 DNA follows: TGCGCCAGCAGCAGGGAACTTACAGGGGCAGGGGAGCTGTTTTTT. J is TRBJ2-2 and V is TRBV5-1; 7 bases are a match to TRBD1. J gave up 8 bases and V 4 bases, and 11 bases lay outside the gene matches. This CDR3 comprises 15 residues. Germline V gives CDR1 SGHRS, CDR2 YFSETQ.

This chain links TRBV25-1 with TRBJ2-3; TRBD1 is a possible D gene (5 bases). The germline V gene has CDR1 MGHDK and CDR2 SYGVNS. Trimming took off 3 bases at V and 3 bases at J, with 10 bases between the two ends. The CDR3 is made up of 14 amino acids. CDR3 sequence reads: CASSDKGWTDTQYF. The CDR3 DNA is TGTGCCAGCAGTGACAAGGGGTGGACAGATACGCAGTATTTT.

In its sample, this clone was seen once. The chain employs TRBV5-1 and TRBJ2-7; D remains ambiguous. Germline CDR1 and CDR2: SGHRS and YFSETQ. CDR3 length: 14 amino acids. The germline V and J ends were trimmed by 0 bases and 5 bases, with 12 bases remaining between them. The CDR3 spells CASSLGYVLNEQYF. The CDR3 bases are TGCGCCAGCAGCTTGGGGTACGTTCTAAACGAGCAGTACTTC.

This rearrangement joins TRBV11-2 to TRBJ2-3, with 7 bases identical to TRBD2. The CDR3 sequence is 15 residues long. V trimming: 5 bases; J trimming: 3 bases; junction bases outside the gene matches: 8. Germline lookup yields CDR1 SGHAT and CDR2 FQNNGV. This chain's CDR3 is CASSEVGGWTDTQYF. The CDR3 region has the DNA TGTGCCAGCAGCGAAGTCGGGGGGTGGACAGATACGCAGTATTTT. The full variable domain, its missing parts supplied by reference TRBV11-2 and TRBJ2-3, is EAGVAQSPRYKIIEKRQSVAFWCNPISGHATLYWYQQILGQGPKLLIQFQNNGVVDDSQLPKDRFSAERLKGVDSTLKIQPAKLEDSAVYLCASSEVGGWTDTQYFGPGTRLTVL.

The CDR3 bases are TGCAGCGTCACTTACGGGGACAGCGGGCTTAGCAATCAGCCCCAGCATTTT. Protein: CSVTYGDSGLSNQPQHF. The V call is TRBV29-1, the J call TRBJ1-5; 7 bases are a match to TRBD1. CDR1 is SQVTM and CDR2 is ANQGSEA in the germline V gene. This CDR3 contains 17 residues. The junction had 14 bases not matched to a gene; V was cut back by 6 bases and J by 0 bases.

The V call is TRBV5-1, the J call TRBJ1-5, with TRBD1 as a possible D gene (5 bases). CDR1 and CDR2 (germline): SGHRS, YFSETQ. This CDR3 is built from 14 residues. Trimming left V 7 bases short and J 7 bases short, with 18 bases between. As DNA, the CDR3 is TGCGCCAGCGCCGAAAGCGGGGGTCGACAGCCCCAGCATTTT. Translating it yields CASAESGGRQPQHF. The full variable domain, in which reference TRBV5-1 and TRBJ1-5 provide the parts outside the CDR3, is KAGVTQTPRYLIKTRGQQVTLSCSPISGHRSVSWYQQTPGQGLQFLFEYFSETQRNKGNFPGRFSGRQFSNSRSEMNVSTLELGDSALYLCASAESGGRQPQHFGDGTRLSIL.

The J gene is TRBJ1-5, the V gene TRBV11-2; tentatively, D is TRBD1 (6 bases). Germline V gene lookup returns CDR1 SGHAT and CDR2 FQNNGV. This CDR3 is 13 amino acids long. V lost 1 base and J 7 bases, leaving 8 bases between the germline ends. This chain's CDR3 is CASSLVQGQPQHF. CDR3 bases: TGTGCCAGCAGCTTAGTTCAGGGGCAGCCCCAGCATTTT.

The CDR3 protein is CASSELPGQGVEQYF. The CDR3 bases are TGTGCCAGCAGTGAATTACCGGGACAGGGGGTTGAGCAGTACTTC. The J gene is TRBJ2-7, the V gene TRBV6-1, with TRBD1 identical over 11 bases. This CDR3 is built from 15 residues. Looked up from germline, CDR1 is MNHNS and CDR2 is SASEGT. Trimming took 2 bases from V and 7 from J; bases not matched to a gene: 7.

The chain combines TRBV7-2 with TRBJ2-3, with TRBD2 identical over 7 bases. Unmatched junction bases numbered 5, after V lost 5 bases and J lost 3 bases. The germline CDR1 and CDR2 sequences are SGHTA and FQGNSA. The CDR3 spans 14 residues. This CDR3 reads CASSTQGGTDTQYF. CDR3 nucleotides: TGTGCCAGCAGCACGCAGGGAGGGACAGATACGCAGTATTTT.

V usage is TRBV24-1 and J usage is TRBJ1-6, with 7 bases that match TRBD1. Germline CDR1 is KGHDR and CDR2 is SFDVKD. The junction had 8 bases not matched to a gene; V was cut back by 4 bases and J by 0 bases. There are 18 residues in the CDR3. CDR3 amino acids: CATSEGEQGSSYNSPLHF. CDR3 coding DNA: TGTGCCACCAGTGAGGGGGAACAGGGGAGCTCCTATAATTCACCCCTCCACTTT.

J is TRBJ2-7 and V is TRBV6-5; 7 bases line up with TRBD2. This CDR3 comprises 15 residues. The germline V gene has CDR1 MNHEY and CDR2 SVGAGI. J was trimmed by 3 bases and V by 4 bases; bases with no gene match: 9. Written as DNA, the CDR3 is TGTGCCAGCAGTTCGGGGGGAAGTTCAAGCTACGAGCAGTACTTC. Its protein is CASSSGGSSSYEQYF.

V gene TRBV7-6 combines with J gene TRBJ2-1; 13 bases fit TRBD2. Germline CDR1 and CDR2: SGHVS and FNYEAQ. Trimming removed 4 bases from V and 6 bases from J; junction bases left unmatched: 3. The CDR3 spans 15 residues. DNA for the CDR3: TGTGCCAGCAGCTCGAGACTAGCGGGGGGCAATGAGCAGTTCTTC. Translating gives CASSSRLAGGNEQFF.

In this sample, this clone turned up a few times. The chain recombines TRBV11-2 with TRBJ1-3, with D possibly being TRBD1 (6 bases). V lost 5 bases and J 0 bases, leaving 14 bases between the germline ends. CDR1 and CDR2 from the germline V gene are SGHAT and FQNNGV. The CDR3 runs to 16 residues. CDR3 loop: CASSIRTVDSGNTIYF. In nucleotides, the CDR3 is TGTGCCAGCAGCATAAGGACAGTCGACTCTGGAAACACCATATATTTT.